Each of the 25 T cell receptor beta chains below was sequenced from the same sample in a study of blood T cell repertoires in COVID-19. Assay: immunoSEQ multiplex PCR; the TCRdb copy retains only in-frame clones and omits some. This sample has approximately 200,000 clones; roughly 81% occur once, and the top ten carry 12%. Sequencing was performed on peripheral blood. All receptors come from a woman of 80 years or more with COVID-19, enrolled during active disease.

The V call is TRBV27, the J call TRBJ2-7; the D gene is possibly TRBD2 (7 bases). The germline V and J ends were trimmed by 6 bases and 6 bases, with 21 bases remaining between them. The CDR3 totals 15 residues. CDR1 and CDR2 from the germline V gene are MNHEY and SMNVEV (reference sequence). The CDR3 DNA is TGTGCCAGCAGCGAGAGGGGGGGGCCCTTAGGCGAGCAGTACTTC. Translating it yields CASSERGGPLGEQYF.

This clone has only a few counts. As DNA, the CDR3 is TGTGCCAGCAGCTTGCGCGGGGACACAGATACGCAGTATTTT. Its translation: CASSLRGDTDTQYF. The chain employs TRBV7-9 and TRBJ2-3, with a tentative D call TRBD2 (6 bases). Germline CDR1 reads SEHNR; CDR2 reads FQNEAQ (reference sequence). This CDR3 contains 14 residues. Trimming stripped 3 bases from V and 2 bases from J, with 9 bases between.

In its sample, this clone was seen a few times. V usage is TRBV5-1 and J usage is TRBJ2-7, with TRBD2 matching 15 bases. CDR3 length equals 18 residues. CDR1 is SGHRS, CDR2 YFSETQ, per germline. J was trimmed by 0 bases and V by 4 bases; bases with no gene match: 8. The CDR3 DNA sequence: TGCGCCAGCAGCGAGGGGACTAGCGGGGGGCTTCGCTCCTACGAGCAGTACTTC. Protein: CASSEGTSGGLRSYEQYF.

This chain uses TRBV2 with TRBJ1-2; 8 bases line up with TRBD1. CDR3 length: 14 residues. CDR1 SNHLY and CDR2 FYNNEI come from the germline V gene. Trimming at V came to 8 bases and at J to 4 bases, leaving 9 bases not matched to a gene. The CDR3 here is CASGGTQGGYGYTF. The CDR3 bases are TGTGCCAGCGGGGGGACACAGGGGGGCTATGGCTACACCTTC.

The CDR3, as DNA: TGTGCCAGCTCACCAGGAGGACAGTTAACCGGGGAGCTGTTTTTT. Its protein product is CASSPGGQLTGELFF. The rearrangement links TRBV18 to TRBJ2-2; maybe TRBD1 (6 bases). The CDR3 length is 15 residues. The germline V gene encodes CDR1 KGHSH and CDR2 LQKENI. With 2 bases removed from V and 5 bases from J, the gap between germline ends came to 12 bases.

The V and J genes are TRBV18 and TRBJ2-7; 8 nucleotides match TRBD1. After removal of 4 bases from V and 4 bases from J, the junction contained 12 bases not matched to a gene. Germline V gene data show CDR1 as KGHSH and CDR2 as LQKENI. The CDR3 contains 16 residues. The CDR3 coding sequence is TGTGCCAGCTCACAAAACTATGGACAGGGCTGTTACGAGCAGTACTTC. Its translation: CASSQNYGQGCYEQYF.

The gene calls are TRBV19 and TRBJ2-3; 12 nucleotides match TRBD2. The V gene end was trimmed by 5 bases and the J gene end by 3 bases; junction bases not matched to a gene: 3. Looked up from germline, CDR1 is LNHDA and CDR2 is SQIVND (reference sequence). This CDR3 is built from 15 residues. CDR3 in amino acids: CASSLTSGRTDTQYF. The DNA for the CDR3 is TGTGCCAGTAGTCTGACTAGCGGGAGAACAGATACGCAGTATTTT.

The CDR3 sequence: CASSPTGIYEQYF. The CDR3 DNA sequence: TGTGCCAGCTCACCTACAGGAATCTACGAGCAGTACTTC. This chain uses TRBV18 with TRBJ2-7; D possibly corresponds to TRBD1 (5 bases). V dropped 3 bases and J dropped 3 bases, with 9 bases sitting between them. The CDR3 extends over 13 amino acids. CDR1 and CDR2 (germline): KGHSH, LQKENI.

V usage is TRBV14 and J usage is TRBJ2-3; TRBD1 is a possible D gene (8 bases). Trimming shortened V by 3 bases and J by 3 bases, and 16 bases separated the two germline ends. Germline assignment: CDR1 SGHDN and CDR2 FVKESK. The CDR3 is 16 amino acids. CDR3 coding DNA: TGTGCCAGCAGCCATTCCAGGGGGCGGGGGACAGATACGCAGTATTTT. It encodes CASSHSRGRGTDTQYF.

This chain connects TRBV18 to TRBJ1-3; D remains ambiguous. The V end lost 0 bases, the J end lost 4 bases, and 10 bases lay between the germline ends. Per germline, CDR1 KGHSH and CDR2 LQKENI. CDR3 length equals 15 residues. The CDR3 DNA follows: TGTGCCAGCTCACCACCTACCGCACTCGGAAACACCATATATTTT. Its translation: CASSPPTALGNTIYF.

CDR3 DNA sequence: TGTGCCAGCAGCCAAGATAGGGGTGAGCAGTTCTTC. The encoded protein is CASSQDRGEQFF. J is TRBJ2-1 and V is TRBV4-2, with a tentative D call TRBD1 (5 bases). From germline, CDR1 is LGHNA and CDR2 YNFKEQ. The V end lost 0 bases, the J end lost 9 bases, and 6 bases lay between the germline ends. This CDR3 has 12 amino acids.

The chain combines TRBV28 with TRBJ1-4; maybe TRBD1 (6 bases). With 6 bases removed from V and 7 bases from J, the gap between germline ends came to 24 bases. The germline V gene encodes CDR1 MDHEN and CDR2 SYDVKM. The CDR3 is 17 residues long. The CDR3 protein is CASRNTGQQFSGEKLFF. CDR3 sequence (DNA): TGTGCCAGCAGAAATACGGGACAACAGTTTTCGGGTGAAAAACTGTTTTTT.

The rearrangement links TRBV2 to TRBJ2-7; D call uncertain. With 4 bases removed from V and 2 bases from J, the gap between germline ends came to 9 bases. Germline CDR1 reads SNHLY; CDR2 reads FYNNEI. CDR3 length equals 13 residues. The CDR3 loop is CASSVGGTYEQYF. The CDR3 DNA reads as TGTGCCAGCAGTGTCGGCGGAACCTACGAGCAGTACTTC.

This chain links TRBV6-5 with TRBJ1-1, with no clear D. The CDR3 sequence is 13 residues long. V lost 5 bases and J 7 bases, leaving 14 bases between the germline ends. Germline values: CDR1 MNHEY, CDR2 SVGAGI. CDR3 in DNA: TGTGCCAGCAGTCAGCAGGCTACGAGTGAAGCTTTCTTT. Protein sequence: CASSQQATSEAFF.

The chain uses TRBV20-1 and TRBJ2-2; D gene uncertain. Between the trimmed V and J ends, which lost 3 bases and 1 base, there was a span of 6 bases. CDR3 length equals 13 residues. Germline V gene sequence: CDR1 DFQATT, CDR2 SNEGSKA (reference sequence). CDR3 amino acids: CSASYRNTGELFF. The CDR3 nucleotides read TGCAGTGCTAGTTACAGGAACACCGGGGAGCTGTTTTTT.

The rearrangement links TRBV7-6 to TRBJ2-1, with 9 bases aligning to TRBD2. The ends lost 6 bases at V and 6 bases at J; junction bases unmatched: 9. CDR3 length: 15 residues. CDR1 SGHVS and CDR2 FNYEAQ come from the germline V gene. CDR3 loop: CASSHSGGRGNEQFF. For the CDR3, the DNA is TGTGCCAGCAGTCATAGCGGGGGCAGGGGCAATGAGCAGTTCTTC.

The chain has TRBV28 and TRBJ2-7; D gene ambiguous. Germline V gene data show CDR1 as MDHEN and CDR2 as SYDVKM. CDR3 size: 12 residues. The V end was cut by 5 bases, the J end by 4 bases, with 9 bases between. The CDR3 nucleotides read TGTGCCAGCAGTGCGAAACAGTACGAGCAGTACTTC. It specifies CASSAKQYEQYF.

The chain has TRBV25-1 and TRBJ1-1; D perhaps matches TRBD1 (5 bases). Germline CDR1 reads MGHDK; CDR2 reads SYGVNS. The ends were cut back, 2 bases at V and 3 bases at J, with 7 bases in the middle. This CDR3 comprises 13 residues. The CDR3 DNA reads as TGTGCCAGCAGTGAACAGGGCCACACTGAAGCTTTCTTT. This encodes CASSEQGHTEAFF.

The chain is built from TRBV7-2 and TRBJ1-2, with 7 bases matching TRBD1. The germline V gene has CDR1 SGHTA and CDR2 FQGNSA. Germline trimming cut 1 base from V and 4 bases from J; bases unmatched to any gene: 6. The CDR3 covers 15 residues. CDR3 sequence reads: CASSLGRGTAYGYTF. As DNA, the CDR3 is TGTGCCAGCAGCTTAGGCAGGGGGACGGCCTATGGCTACACCTTC.

This clone was observed once. The chain joins TRBV7-6 to TRBJ1-2, with a weak D call TRBD1 (5 bases). Germline V gene data show CDR1 as SGHVS and CDR2 as FNYEAQ. This CDR3 spans 14 amino acids. V lost 1 base and J 8 bases, leaving 14 bases between the germline ends. The CDR3 DNA reads TGTGCCAGCAGCTTAGGGAGGGACCGCCCAGGCTACACCTTC. Amino acid sequence: CASSLGRDRPGYTF.

The gene calls are TRBV7-2 and TRBJ1-2, with TRBD1 identical over 9 bases. Looked up from germline, CDR1 is SGHTA and CDR2 is FQGNSA. CDR3 length: 14 residues. V gave up 5 bases and J gave up 8 bases; unmatched junction bases: 9. The CDR3 DNA reads as TGTGCCAGCAGCCAGGACAGGGGCCTACGAGGCTACACCTTC. Translating it yields CASSQDRGLRGYTF.

The chain employs TRBV28 and TRBJ2-3, with no clear D. The CDR3 is 13 amino acids. V was cut by 2 bases and J by 0 bases, with 3 bases left in between. Looked up from germline, CDR1 is MDHEN and CDR2 is SYDVKM. The CDR3 DNA follows: TGTGCCAGCAGTTTAACTAGCACAGATACGCAGTATTTT. It translates to CASSLTSTDTQYF.

The CDR3 DNA reads as TGTGCCAGTAGGATCCACCAGGGAGGGGGCACTGAAGCTTTCTTT. Protein sequence: CASRIHQGGGTEAFF. The chain carries TRBV19 and TRBJ1-1; TRBD1 might be the D (6 bases). CDR3 size: 15 residues. Trimming removed 6 bases at V and 4 bases at J, with 18 bases between. From germline, CDR1 is LNHDA and CDR2 SQIVND (reference sequence). Full variable domain (rest looked up from reference TRBV19 and TRBJ1-1): DGGITQSPKYLFRKEGQNVTLSCEQNLNHDAMYWYRQDPGQGLRLIYYSQIVNDFQKGDIAEGYSVSREKKESFPLTVTSAQKNPTAFYLCASRIHQGGGTEAFFGQGTRLTVV.

This clone was seen more than once but under ten times. The rearrangement links TRBV18 to TRBJ2-4, with D perhaps TRBD2 (5 bases). V gave up 3 bases and J gave up 2 bases, with 17 bases separating them. Germline assignment: CDR1 KGHSH and CDR2 LQKENI. CDR3 length: 17 residues. The CDR3 nucleotides read TGTGCCAGCTCACCTCGGGAAACAAAGCCAACCAAAAACATTCAGTACTTC. As protein: CASSPRETKPTKNIQYF.

A single count supports this clone. DNA of the CDR3: TGTGCCAGCAGCCGGACAGGTCTCTACGAGCAGTACTTC. Translating gives CASSRTGLYEQYF. This sequence joins TRBV6-5 and TRBJ2-7; 7 nucleotides agree with TRBD1. Per germline, CDR1 MNHEY and CDR2 SVGAGI. The length of the CDR3 is 13 residues. J lost 3 bases, V lost 6 bases, and 5 bases had no gene match.